This T cell receptor beta chain was captured by sequencing in a study of blood T cell repertoires in COVID-19. The wider study: Sites in the United States, Italy and Spain provided acute and convalescent COVID-19 samples.

Assay used: immunoSEQ multiplex PCR; TCRdb lists only in-frame clones, some missing. This sample has more than 30,000 clones; around 91% occur once, and the top ten carry roughly 1.5%. The CDR3 totals 14 residues. The V gene end was trimmed by 8 bases and the J gene end by 2 bases; junction bases not matched to a gene: 8. Germline values: CDR1 MDHEN, CDR2 SYDVKM. What was sequenced was peripheral blood. The source of this sequence is a man in his sixties with active COVID-19. The gene calls are TRBV28 and TRBJ1-1; 7 nucleotides match TRBD1. CDR3 loop: CASRSGQLNTEAFF. The DNA of the CDR3 is TGTGCCAGCCGCTCGGGACAGCTAAACACTGAAGCTTTCTTT.